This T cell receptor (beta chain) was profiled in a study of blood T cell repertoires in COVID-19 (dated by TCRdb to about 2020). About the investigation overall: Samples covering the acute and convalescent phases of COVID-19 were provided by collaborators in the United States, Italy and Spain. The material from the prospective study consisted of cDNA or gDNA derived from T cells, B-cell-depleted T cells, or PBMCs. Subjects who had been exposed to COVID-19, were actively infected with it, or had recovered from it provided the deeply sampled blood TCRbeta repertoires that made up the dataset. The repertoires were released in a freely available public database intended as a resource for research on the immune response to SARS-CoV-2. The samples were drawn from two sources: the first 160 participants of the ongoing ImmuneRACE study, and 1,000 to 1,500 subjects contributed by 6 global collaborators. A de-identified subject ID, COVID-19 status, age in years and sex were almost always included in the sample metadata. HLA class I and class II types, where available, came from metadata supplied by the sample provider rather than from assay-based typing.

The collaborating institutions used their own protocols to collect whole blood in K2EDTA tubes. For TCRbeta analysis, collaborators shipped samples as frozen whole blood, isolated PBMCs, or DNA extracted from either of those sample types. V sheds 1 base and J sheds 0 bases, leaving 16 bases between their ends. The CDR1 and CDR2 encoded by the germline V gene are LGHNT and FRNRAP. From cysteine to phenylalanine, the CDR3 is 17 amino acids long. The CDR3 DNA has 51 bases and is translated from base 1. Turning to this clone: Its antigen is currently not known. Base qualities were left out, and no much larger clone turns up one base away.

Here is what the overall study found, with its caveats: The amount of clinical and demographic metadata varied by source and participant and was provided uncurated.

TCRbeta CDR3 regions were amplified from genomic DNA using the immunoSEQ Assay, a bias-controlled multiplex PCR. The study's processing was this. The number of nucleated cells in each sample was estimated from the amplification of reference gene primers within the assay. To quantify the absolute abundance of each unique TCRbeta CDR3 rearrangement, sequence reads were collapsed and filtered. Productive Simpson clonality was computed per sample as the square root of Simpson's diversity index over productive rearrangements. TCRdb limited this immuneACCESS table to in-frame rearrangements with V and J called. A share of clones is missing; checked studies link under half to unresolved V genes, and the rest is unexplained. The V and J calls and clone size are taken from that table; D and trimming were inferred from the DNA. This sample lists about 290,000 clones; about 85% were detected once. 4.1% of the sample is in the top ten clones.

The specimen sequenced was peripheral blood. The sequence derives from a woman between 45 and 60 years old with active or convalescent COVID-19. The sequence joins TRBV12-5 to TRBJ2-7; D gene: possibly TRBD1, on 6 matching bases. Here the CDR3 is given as CASGLGSWGPSSYEQYF. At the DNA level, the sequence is TGTGCTAGTGGTTTGGGATCCTGGGGGCCCTCCTCCTACGAGCAGTACTTC. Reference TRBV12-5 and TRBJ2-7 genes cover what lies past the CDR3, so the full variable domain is DARVTQTPRHKVTEMGQEVTMRCQPILGHNTVFWYRQTMMQGLELLAYFRNRAPLDDSGMPKDRFSAEMPDATLATLKIQPSEPRDSAVYFCASGLGSWGPSSYEQYFGPGTRLTVT.